Shown below are 14 T cell receptor beta chains from a single sample sequenced in a study of human versus mouse CDR3 diversity and MHC coevolution. Clones were sequenced by immunoSEQ multiplex PCR, and TCRdb holds only the in-frame ones, with some missing. In the table there are about 77,000 clones, 92% of which are singletons. Material for sequencing was naive CD4+ T cells from blood. Described subset: CD45RO-negative CD62L-positive naive CD4 T cells. These TCRs come from a person aged 30-69 years in good health.

The chain employs TRBV5-1 and TRBJ1-1; no definite D call. CDR3 size: 14 residues. Trimming removed 2 bases at V and 1 base at J, with 9 bases between. Germline V CDR1 and CDR2: SGHRS, YFSETQ. CDR3 bases: TGCGCCAGCAGCTTAGAAGCAGGGAACACTGAAGCTTTCTTT. Protein: CASSLEAGNTEAFF. The full variable domain, in which reference TRBV5-1 and TRBJ1-1 provide the parts outside the CDR3, is KAGVTQTPRYLIKTRGQQVTLSCSPISGHRSVSWYQQTPGQGLQFLFEYFSETQRNKGNFPGRFSGRQFSNSRSEMNVSTLELGDSALYLCASSLEAGNTEAFFGQGTRLTVV.

The chain carries TRBV13 and TRBJ2-5; TRBD2 is a possible D gene (6 bases). The germline CDR1 and CDR2 sequences are PRHDT and FYEKMQ (reference sequence). The CDR3 loop spans 16 amino acids. Trimming stripped 5 bases from V and 1 base from J, with 17 bases between. The CDR3, as DNA: TGTGCCAGCAGCCGCCGCCCCGATAGCGGCCAAGAGACCCAGTACTTC. Translation: CASSRRPDSGQETQYF.

This clone occurred a few times. The rearrangement joins TRBV10-3 to TRBJ2-7, with 7 bases fitting TRBD2. The CDR3 has 13 amino acids. CDR1 ENHRY and CDR2 SYGVKD come from the germline V gene. V was clipped by 6 bases and J by 7 bases; unmatched bases: 9. The chain's CDR3 is CAISGGSDGEQYF. The CDR3 nucleotides are TGTGCCATCAGCGGCGGGAGCGACGGGGAGCAGTACTTC.

The chain recombines TRBV29-1 with TRBJ2-7; 10 nucleotides line up with TRBD2. The V segment lost 5 bases and the J segment 2 bases; nucleotides outside the gene matches: 3. Germline V gene lookup returns CDR1 SQVTM and CDR2 ANQGSEA. This CDR3 spans 13 amino acids. In DNA, the CDR3 is TGCAGCGTTCGGCTAGCGGGAGCCTACGAGCAGTACTTC. Its protein product is CSVRLAGAYEQYF.

This rearrangement joins TRBV5-3 to TRBJ2-1; D is uncertain. TRBV5-3 carries the ORF label, with uncertain function. Trimming removed 4 bases at V and 13 bases at J, with 15 bases between. CDR3 length equals 12 residues. The CDR3 is CARSAARRRQFF. CDR3 sequence (DNA): TGTGCCAGAAGCGCAGCCCGCAGGCGCCAGTTCTTC.

The V and J genes are TRBV7-2 and TRBJ2-3; D possibly corresponds to TRBD2 (7 bases). The germline V gene has CDR1 SGHTA and CDR2 FQGNSA. Trimming shortened V by 5 bases and J by 1 base, and 13 bases separated the two germline ends. This CDR3 has 15 residues. CDR3 coding DNA: TGTGCCAGCAGCCGAGGGGGGGCAGGCACAGATACGCAGTATTTT. The encoded protein is CASSRGGAGTDTQYF.

This clone was observed once. This specimen includes other DNA sequences encoding the same CDR3. The chain has TRBV18 and TRBJ2-3; TRBD2 matches at 8 bases. Losses at the gene ends were 6 bases for V and 0 bases for J; bases not matched to a gene: 5. CDR3 length equals 15 residues. Per germline, CDR1 KGHSH and CDR2 LQKENI. The CDR3 is CASSPTSGSTDTQYF. The CDR3 nucleotides are TGTGCCAGCTCCCCCACTAGCGGCAGCACAGATACGCAGTATTTT.

The J gene is TRBJ2-1, the V gene TRBV5-1; 8 bases are shared with TRBD1. With V trimmed by 7 bases and J by 2 bases, 8 bases remained unmatched. Germline lookup yields CDR1 SGHRS and CDR2 YFSETQ. There are 15 residues in the CDR3. Here the CDR3 reads CASSGGGDPYNEQFF. In DNA form, the CDR3 reads TGCGCCAGCTCAGGGGGCGGGGACCCCTACAATGAGCAGTTCTTC.

V is TRBV7-9 and J is TRBJ2-1, with a tentative D call TRBD2 (5 bases). Trimming left V 7 bases short and J 0 bases short, with 22 bases between. Germline loops: CDR1 SEHNR, CDR2 FQNEAQ (reference sequence). The CDR3 is 18 amino acids. CDR3 amino acids: CASIPNGDYFSSYNEQFF. DNA of the CDR3: TGTGCCAGCATCCCTAACGGTGACTATTTTAGCTCCTACAATGAGCAGTTCTTC.

The V and J genes are TRBV5-4 and TRBJ2-5, with 7 nucleotides matching TRBD2. Unmatched junction bases numbered 7, after V lost 0 bases and J lost 2 bases. The CDR3 is 16 residues long. CDR1 SGHNT and CDR2 YYREEE come from the germline V gene (reference sequence). CDR3 loop: CASSLGGLAEQETQYF. The CDR3 nucleotides read TGTGCCAGCAGCTTGGGTGGGCTAGCGGAACAAGAGACCCAGTACTTC.

The chain uses TRBV19 and TRBJ2-5, with D maybe TRBD1 (6 bases). The CDR3 has 19 residues. CDR1 and CDR2 from the germline V gene are LNHDA and SQIVND (reference sequence). Trimming stripped 3 bases from V and 5 bases from J, with 28 bases between. CDR3 protein: CASSMDDLGQGKLGETQYF. The CDR3 nucleotides read TGTGCCAGTAGTATGGATGACTTGGGGCAGGGGAAGCTGGGGGAGACCCAGTACTTC.

The chain recombines TRBV7-8 with TRBJ1-2, with 7 bases matching TRBD1. This CDR3 has 13 amino acids. Germline loops: CDR1 SGHVS, CDR2 FQNEAQ. The V segment lost 5 bases and the J segment 7 bases; nucleotides outside the gene matches: 7. CDR3 coding DNA: TGTGCCAGCAGCCAAGACAGGGAGTTTGGCTACACCTTC. This encodes CASSQDREFGYTF.

This chain uses TRBV14 with TRBJ2-7; 10 bases map to TRBD1. The CDR3 runs 13 residues. With V trimmed by 1 base and J by 6 bases, 0 bases remained unmatched. From germline, CDR1 is SGHDN and CDR2 FVKESK. As DNA, the CDR3 is TGTGCCAGCAGCCAAGGACAGGGGGCCGAGCAGTACTTC. Its protein is CASSQGQGAEQYF.

V and J are TRBV6-5 and TRBJ2-2; TRBD1 agrees at 7 bases. The CDR3 consists of 16 residues. The V gene's germline CDR1 is MNHEY and CDR2 SVGAGI. V trimming: 0 bases; J trimming: 3 bases; junction bases outside the gene matches: 4. The CDR3 loop reads CASSYSTGMDTGELFF. Here the CDR3 DNA reads TGTGCCAGCAGTTACTCGACAGGGATGGACACCGGGGAGCTGTTTTTT.